Listed below are T cell receptor beta chains from one sample, sequenced in a study of cytomegalovirus exposure and HLA in healthy donors. The method was immunoSEQ multiplex PCR; TCRdb's version includes in-frame clones alone and lacks a portion of them. The top ten hold 22% of the sample, which has around 100,000 clones, 80% to 85% seen once. Sequenced: PBMCs. Receptor source: a man aged 25-45 years in good health and CMV-seropositive. Each CDR3 is given with its conserved first and last residue. Each record gives: J gene, V gene, clone size, CDR3 length, D gene, CDR3 protein, CDR3 DNA. The D gene is left open where the match is weak. For some rows the clone size is stated as once, few or many, or as a class when expanded; others skip it.

>TRBJ1-5|TRBV9|.|15|.
CASSVGGSGDQPQHF
TGTGCCAGCAGCGTAGGGGGTTCGGGGGATCAGCCCCAGCATTTT
>TRBJ1-5|TRBV12-5|.|12|.
CASGLAGGAQHF
TGTGCTAGTGGTTTGGCTGGAGGGGCCCAGCATTTT
>TRBJ2-5|TRBV6-5|.|13|TRBD2
CASSWGGKETQYF
TGTGCCAGCAGTTGGGGGGGGAAAGAGACCCAGTACTTC
>TRBJ2-2|TRBV5-1|.|14|.
CASSLFRGTGELFF
TGCGCCAGCAGCTTGTTTAGGGGAACCGGGGAGCTGTTTTTT
>TRBJ1-4|TRBV5-1|.|14|.
CASSYTGPGEKLFF
TGCGCCAGCAGCTACACAGGCCCGGGCGAAAAACTGTTTTTT
>TRBJ2-1|TRBV19|.|16|.
CASSITGRASYNEQFF
TGTGCCAGTAGTATAACAGGCAGGGCCTCCTACAATGAGCAGTTCTTC
>TRBJ1-2|TRBV29-1|.|11|.
CSVKRDYGYTF
TGCAGCGTTAAACGGGACTATGGCTACACCTTC
>TRBJ2-4|TRBV11-2|.|16|TRBD2
CASSLARLAGGSIQYF
TGTGCCAGCAGCTTAGCTCGACTAGCGGGGGGAAGCATTCAGTACTTC
>TRBJ1-1|TRBV11-2|.|14|.
CASSEGGRNTEAFF
TGTGCCAGCAGCGAGGGAGGGAGGAACACTGAAGCTTTCTTT
>TRBJ1-1|TRBV6-5|.|15|.
CASSWGTPRSTEAFF
TGTGCCAGCAGTTGGGGGACTCCCCGGAGTACTGAAGCTTTCTTT
>TRBJ2-1|TRBV7-3|few|16|TRBD2
CASSRTSGSSYNEQFF
TGTGCCAGCAGCCGGACTAGCGGGAGCTCCTACAATGAGCAGTTCTTC
>TRBJ2-2|TRBV6-1|.|15|.
CASSEAPTGPGELFF
TGTGCCAGCAGTGAAGCCCCCACAGGGCCCGGGGAGCTGTTTTTT
>TRBJ2-1|TRBV27|once|15|TRBD2
CASSPGTSGKNEQFF
TGTGCCAGCAGTCCCGGGACTAGCGGGAAGAATGAGCAGTTCTTC
>TRBJ2-7|TRBV28|.|15|.
CASSFTGVLTYEQYF
TGTGCCAGCAGTTTTACCGGGGTTCTTACCTACGAGCAGTACTTC
>TRBJ2-2|TRBV4-1|.|14|TRBD1
CASSPGQSIGELFF
TGCGCCAGCAGCCCGGGACAGTCAATCGGGGAGCTGTTTTTT
>TRBJ2-2|TRBV7-3|few|13|.
CASGSGTGGELFF
TGTGCCAGCGGGTCGGGGACTGGCGGGGAGCTGTTTTTT
>TRBJ2-1|TRBV5-1|.|15|TRBD2
CASSSGLADANEQFF
TGCGCCAGCAGCTCGGGACTAGCGGATGCCAATGAGCAGTTCTTC
>TRBJ2-7|TRBV28|.|15|TRBD1
CASSIRTGAPYEQYF
TGTGCCAGCAGTATTCGGACAGGGGCTCCCTACGAGCAGTACTTC
>TRBJ2-5|TRBV7-2|.|18|TRBD2
CASSLVAFSGGTQETQYF
TGTGCCAGCAGCTTAGTGGCCTTTAGCGGGGGGACTCAAGAGACCCAGTACTTC
>TRBJ1-6|TRBV2|.|12|.
CASSESGAKPRF
TGTGCCAGTAGTGAAAGCGGGGCAAAGCCGCGTTTT
>TRBJ2-5|TRBV29-1|.|13|TRBD1
CSGGTGGRETQYF
TGCAGCGGCGGGACAGGGGGTAGGGAGACCCAGTACTTC
>TRBJ2-1|TRBV28|.|15|TRBD2
CASSPTSGGYNEQFF
TGTGCCAGCAGTCCAACTAGCGGGGGGTACAATGAGCAGTTCTTC
>TRBJ2-1|TRBV7-9|few|15|.
CASSPGLTRDNEQFF
TGTGCCAGCAGCCCGGGACTTACCCGAGACAATGAGCAGTTCTTC
>TRBJ1-2|TRBV4-2|.|15|TRBD1
CASRDRGADNYGYTF
TGTGCCAGCAGGGACAGGGGTGCAGATAACTATGGCTACACCTTC
>TRBJ1-5|TRBV28|.|14|TRBD1
CASSKQGTESPQHF
TGTGCCAGCAGTAAGCAGGGGACAGAATCTCCCCAGCATTTT
>TRBJ2-5|TRBV6-5|.|16|TRBD2
CASSYSTSGGQETQYF
TGTGCCAGCAGTTACTCGACTAGCGGGGGTCAAGAGACCCAGTACTTC
>TRBJ2-1|TRBV27|.|16|.
CASSLSIGAAHNEQFF
TGTGCCAGCAGTTTAAGCATCGGAGCTGCGCACAATGAGCAGTTCTTC
>TRBJ2-2|TRBV7-8|once|16|.
CASSLAQQGLSGELFF
TGTGCCAGCAGCTTAGCTCAGCAGGGACTCTCCGGGGAGCTGTTTTTT
>TRBJ2-3|TRBV7-9|few|15|TRBD2
CASSPFLAGTYTQYF
TGTGCCAGCTCTCCCTTCCTAGCGGGGACTTATACGCAGTATTTT
>TRBJ1-1|TRBV7-2|.|13|.
CASSLGEGTEAFF
TGTGCCAGCAGCTTAGGCGAGGGCACTGAAGCTTTCTTT
>TRBJ2-7|TRBV27|.|13|.
CASSLDGLYEQYF
TGTGCCAGCAGTTTAGATGGCTTATACGAGCAGTACTTC
>TRBJ2-5|TRBV5-1|.|14|TRBD2
CASTSGGVQETQYF
TGCGCCAGTACTAGCGGGGGGGTCCAAGAGACCCAGTACTTC
>TRBJ2-3|TRBV7-9|.|13|.
CASSLSARLTQYF
TGTGCCAGCAGCTTAAGTGCGAGACTTACGCAGTATTTT
>TRBJ2-2|TRBV2|.|15|.
CASRDLLKNTGELFF
TGTGCCAGCAGAGATCTACTAAAGAACACCGGGGAGCTGTTTTTT
>TRBJ1-6|TRBV30|few|16|.
CAWTTSGGAGDSPLHF
TGTGCCTGGACCACGAGTGGAGGGGCTGGGGATTCACCCCTCCACTTT
>TRBJ1-2|TRBV7-3|.|14|TRBD1
CASSLTGQNYGYTF
TGTGCCAGCAGCTTAACGGGACAGAACTATGGCTACACCTTC
>TRBJ2-3|TRBV7-3|.|17|TRBD2
CASSLRYGTSGVYTQYF
TGTGCCAGCAGCTTACGTTACGGGACTAGCGGGGTCTATACGCAGTATTTT